This record concerns one T cell receptor beta chain sequence. The protocol was immunoSEQ multiplex PCR, while the TCRdb copy is restricted to in-frame clones and leaves out a portion. Counted here are 150,000 to 200,000 clones, over 75% occurring once; the ten biggest clones make up around 3.1%. Trimming took off 0 bases at V and 10 bases at J, with 13 bases between the two ends. This CDR3 region has 13 residues. The germline CDR1 and CDR2 sequences are SGHRS and YFSETQ. The record originates from a study of cytotoxic CD8 clonotypes in ibrutinib-treated CLL. Overall study context: Patients attained approximately 24 partial and 2 complete responses; at median roughly 73 months, around 15 remained remitted while approximately twelve progressed.

The origin of this receptor is a human donor with chronic lymphocytic leukemia. The V call is TRBV5-1, the J call TRBJ1-1; D remains unclear. Sequenced here: PBMCs, sampled at disease progression, from a patient treated with ibrutinib. CDR3 residues: CASSLGGSLGAFF. Here the CDR3 DNA reads TGCGCCAGCAGCTTGGGCGGCTCCTTGGGAGCTTTCTTT.